This TCR beta chain was observed in a study of cytomegalovirus exposure and HLA in healthy donors. Amplification used 60 Vbeta primers and 13 Jbeta primers. Clones were read by immunoSEQ multiplex PCR, and TCRdb kept only the in-frame ones, dropping some. This table has roughly 120,000 clones, 75% to 85% appearing once. Source material: PBMCs. This receptor was taken from a male donor in good health and CMV-seropositive.

CDR3 sequence (DNA): TGTGCCAGTACCGGGAGGGCAACAGATACGCAGTATTTT. Amino acid sequence: CASTGRATDTQYF. The V gene is TRBV19, the J gene TRBJ2-3; the match to TRBD2 covers 8 bases. The V segment lost 7 bases and the J segment 3 bases; nucleotides outside the gene matches: 3. CDR1 and CDR2 from the germline V gene are LNHDA and SQIVND (reference sequence). CDR3 length equals 13 residues.